This TCR beta chain was sequenced during a study of blood T cell repertoires in COVID-19 (dated by TCRdb to 2020 to 2021). Notes on the research overall: Samples covering the acute and convalescent phases of COVID-19 were provided by collaborators in the United States, Italy and Spain. The material from the prospective study consisted of cDNA or gDNA derived from T cells, B-cell-depleted T cells, or PBMCs. Subjects who had been exposed to COVID-19, were actively infected with it, or had recovered from it provided the deeply sampled blood TCRbeta repertoires that made up the dataset. The repertoires were made available in a free public database intended to serve as a resource for research on the immune response to SARS-CoV-2. Samples came from the ongoing ImmuneRACE study (first 160 participants) plus 1,254 subjects from 6 global collaborators. Sample metadata almost always included a de-identified subject ID, COVID-19 status, age in years and sex. Where available, HLA class I and class II types were obtained from metadata supplied by the sample provider rather than from assay-based typing. General findings and caveats noted by the study authors: The quantity of clinical and demographic metadata differed by source and by participant and was supplied without curation.

In Seattle, one collaborating source enrolled patients while the infection was active and tracked those patients longitudinally over the course of disease. Whole blood was collected in K2EDTA tubes by collaborating institutions according to the institutions' own protocols. Collaborator samples were shipped for TCRbeta analysis as frozen whole blood, isolated PBMCs, or DNA extracted from either sample type. The immunoSEQ Assay, a bias-controlled multiplex PCR, was used to amplify TCRbeta CDR3 regions from genomic DNA. Per the source publication's procedure: The number of nucleated cells in each sample was estimated by amplification of reference gene primers within the assay. To quantify the absolute abundance of each unique TCRbeta CDR3 rearrangement, sequence reads were collapsed and filtered. For each sample, productive Simpson clonality was calculated as the square root of Simpson's diversity index over productive rearrangements. The clones in this table, taken by TCRdb from immuneACCESS, are in-frame only. Not every clone is retained; where verified, under half of the shortfall comes from an unresolved V gene, and the cause of the rest is unknown. The V and J calls and the clone size are those of that table, but D and trimming were determined from the DNA. For this sample the table gives under 200,000 clones, of which around 84% were detected only once. The ten largest clones add up to roughly 14% of the sample.

In regard to this clone: Which antigen it targets is not known. The input lacks base qualities; no much larger clone sits a single base away.

The germline V gene supplies CDR1 SGHVS and CDR2 FQNEAQ. There are 13 amino acids in the CDR3, from cysteine to phenylalanine inclusive. Left in the record is the CDR3 DNA by itself, 39 bases read in frame from the first base. Trimming takes 0 bases from V and 8 bases from J, and the germline ends sit 10 bases apart. Sequencing was done on a sample of peripheral blood. The rearrangement combines TRBV7-8 with TRBJ1-1; there is no confident call for the D gene. The receptor was derived from a woman between 65 and 79 years old with COVID-19, enrolled during active disease. The CDR3 is CASSLAGSGEAFF. The nucleotide sequence reads TGTGCCAGCAGCTTAGCAGGCTCCGGGGAAGCTTTCTTT.